This section outlines one T cell receptor beta chain sequence together with its context. The CDR3 totals 15 residues. Per the germline V gene, CDR1 is SGHRS and CDR2 is YFSETQ. Between the trimmed V and J ends, which lost 2 bases and 8 bases, there was a span of 19 bases. These data are taken from a study of cytotoxic CD8 clonotypes in ibrutinib-treated CLL. The assay was immunoSEQ multiplex PCR, and TCRdb's table has in-frame clones only and misses some. The sample records more than 200,000 clones, roughly three quarters being singletons. The sequencing used PBMCs, collected after 12 months of ibrutinib treatment. V gene TRBV5-1 combines with J gene TRBJ1-2; the D gene is possibly TRBD1 (6 bases). The TCR sequence derives from a human donor with chronic lymphocytic leukemia. Here the CDR3 reads CASSFSWGQENGYTF. The DNA for the CDR3 is TGCGCCAGCAGCTTTAGTTGGGGGCAGGAGAACGGCTACACCTTC.